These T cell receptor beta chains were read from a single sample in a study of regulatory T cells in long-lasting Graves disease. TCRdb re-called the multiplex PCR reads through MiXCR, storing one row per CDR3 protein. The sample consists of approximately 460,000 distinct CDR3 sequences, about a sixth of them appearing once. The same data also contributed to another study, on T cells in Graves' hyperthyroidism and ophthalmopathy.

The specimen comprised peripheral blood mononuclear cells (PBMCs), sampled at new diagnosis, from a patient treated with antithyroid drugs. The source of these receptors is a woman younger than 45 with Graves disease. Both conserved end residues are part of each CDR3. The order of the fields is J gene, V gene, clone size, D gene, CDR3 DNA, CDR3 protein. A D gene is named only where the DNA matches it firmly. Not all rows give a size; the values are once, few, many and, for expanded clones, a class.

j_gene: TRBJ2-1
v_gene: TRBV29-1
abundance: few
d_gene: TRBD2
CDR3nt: TGCAGCGTAGGCGGACTAGCGGGAGGCCCAGGAAGGAATGAGCAGTTCTTC
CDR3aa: CSVGGLAGGPGRNEQFF

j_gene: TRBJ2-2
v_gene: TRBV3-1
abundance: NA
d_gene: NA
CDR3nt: TGTGCCAGCAGCTCACAGGGCGGGGAGCTGTTTTTT
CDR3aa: CASSSQGGELFF

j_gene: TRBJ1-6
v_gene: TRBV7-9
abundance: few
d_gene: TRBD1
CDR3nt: TGTGCCAGCGGCACCGACAGGGTAGTGTCACCCCTCCACTTT
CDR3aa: CASGTDRVVSPLHF

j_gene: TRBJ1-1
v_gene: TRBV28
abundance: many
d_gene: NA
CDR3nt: TGTGCCAGCAGTTCCTCAGAGATGTCAGACACTGAAGCTTTCTTT
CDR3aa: CASSSSEMSDTEAFF

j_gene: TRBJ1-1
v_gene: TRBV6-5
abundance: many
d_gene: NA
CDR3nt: TGTGCCAGCAGTTACGACTGGGGGGTGAACACTGAAGCTTTCTTT
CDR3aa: CASSYDWGVNTEAFF

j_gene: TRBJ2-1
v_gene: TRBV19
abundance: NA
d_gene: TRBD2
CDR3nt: TGTGCCAGTGGTATAACGCAGACTAGCGGCGTCGATGAGCAGTTCTTC
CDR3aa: CASGITQTSGVDEQFF

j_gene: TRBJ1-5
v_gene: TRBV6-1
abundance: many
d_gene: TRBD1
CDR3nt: TGTGCCAGCACCCACAGGGGCGGACAGCCCCAGCATTTT
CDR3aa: CASTHRGGQPQHF

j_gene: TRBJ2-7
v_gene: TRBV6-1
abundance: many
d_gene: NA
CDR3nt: TGTGCCAGCAGCATAACAAGTTCCGAGCAGTACTTC
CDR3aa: CASSITSSEQYF

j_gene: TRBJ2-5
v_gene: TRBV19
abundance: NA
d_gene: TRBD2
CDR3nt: TGTGCCAGTAGTAGGCGACTAGCGGGAGTCGCGGAGACCCAGTACTTC
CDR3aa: CASSRRLAGVAETQYF

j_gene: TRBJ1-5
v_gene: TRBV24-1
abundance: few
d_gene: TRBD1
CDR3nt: TGTGCCACCAGTGATCGGACAGGGTCGGGACAGCCCCAGCATTTT
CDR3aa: CATSDRTGSGQPQHF

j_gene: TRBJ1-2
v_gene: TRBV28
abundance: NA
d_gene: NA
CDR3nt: TGTGCCAGCAGTTTATGGCAGTCAGATGGCTACACCTTC
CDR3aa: CASSLWQSDGYTF

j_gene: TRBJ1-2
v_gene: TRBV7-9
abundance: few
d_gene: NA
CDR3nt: TGTGCCAGCAGCTTAGCTTCCAGGCCCAACTATGGCTACACCTTC
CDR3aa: CASSLASRPNYGYTF

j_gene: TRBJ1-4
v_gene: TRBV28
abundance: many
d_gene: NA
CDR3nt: TGTGCCAGCACCCTCGACGGGCGTAATGAAAAACTGTTTTTT
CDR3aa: CASTLDGRNEKLFF

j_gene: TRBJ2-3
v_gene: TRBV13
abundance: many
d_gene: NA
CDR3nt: TGTGCCAGCGGTGAACGTGGGGGGGATACGCAGTATTTT
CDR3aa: CASGERGGDTQYF

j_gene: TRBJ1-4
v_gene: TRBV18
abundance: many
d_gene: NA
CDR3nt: TGTGCCAGCTCACCCGCCCGTACAACTAATGAAAAACTGTTTTTT
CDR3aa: CASSPARTTNEKLFF

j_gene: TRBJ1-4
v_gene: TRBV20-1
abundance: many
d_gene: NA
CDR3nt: TGCAGTGCTACCCCGGACCCCGGGAAGGATGAAAAACTGTTTTTT
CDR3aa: CSATPDPGKDEKLFF

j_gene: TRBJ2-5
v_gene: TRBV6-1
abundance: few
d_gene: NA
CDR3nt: TGTGCCACCCGACGGGAGTCTGAGACCCAGTACTTC
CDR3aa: CATRRESETQYF

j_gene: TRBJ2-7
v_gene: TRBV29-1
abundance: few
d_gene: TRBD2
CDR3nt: TGCAGCGTAGCCGCTACTAGCGGCCTCTCCTACGAGCAGTACTTC
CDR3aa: CSVAATSGLSYEQYF

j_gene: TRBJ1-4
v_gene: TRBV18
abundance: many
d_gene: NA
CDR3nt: TGTGCCAGCTCACCGATCCTCCCACCAAGGGAAAAACTGTTTTTT
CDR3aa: CASSPILPPREKLFF

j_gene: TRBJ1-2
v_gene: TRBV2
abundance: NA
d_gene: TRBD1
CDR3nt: TGTGCCAGCAGTTTATCCGGGACAGGATCCAACTATGGCTACACCTTC
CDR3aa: CASSLSGTGSNYGYTF

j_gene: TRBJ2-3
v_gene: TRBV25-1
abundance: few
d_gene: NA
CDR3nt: TGTGCCAGCAGTGAATACCGGGGCCGTAAAGATACGCAGTATTTT
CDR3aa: CASSEYRGRKDTQYF

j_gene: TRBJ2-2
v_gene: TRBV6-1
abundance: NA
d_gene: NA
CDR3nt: TGTGCCAGCACCCGGTTTAAGGGGGAAAGCGGGGAGCTGTTTTTT
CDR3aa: CASTRFKGESGELFF

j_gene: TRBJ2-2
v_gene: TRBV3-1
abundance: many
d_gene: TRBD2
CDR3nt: TGTGCCAGCAGCCCAGCGGGAGTAGGCACCGGGGAGCTGTTTTTT
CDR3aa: CASSPAGVGTGELFF

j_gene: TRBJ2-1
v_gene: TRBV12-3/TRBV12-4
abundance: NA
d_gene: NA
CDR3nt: TGTGCCAGCAGTAGAGCCCGTACTAGCCACTACAATGAGCAGTTCTTC
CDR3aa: CASSRARTSHYNEQFF

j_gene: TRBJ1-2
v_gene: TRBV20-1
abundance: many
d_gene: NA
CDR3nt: TGCAGTGCTCTCGGGGCACTGGAAAATGGCTACACCTTC
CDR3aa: CSALGALENGYTF

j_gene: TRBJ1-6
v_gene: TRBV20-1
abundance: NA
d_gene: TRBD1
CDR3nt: TGCAGTGCGCTCACCCATACAGGGGCGAACCCCGGACTTAATAATTCACCCCTCCACTTT
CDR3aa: CSALTHTGANPGLNNSPLHF

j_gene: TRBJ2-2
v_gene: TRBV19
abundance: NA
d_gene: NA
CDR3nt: TGTGCCAGTAGTATACCCGTAGGCTCCCGCGTCGGGGAGCTGTTTTTT
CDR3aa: CASSIPVGSRVGELFF

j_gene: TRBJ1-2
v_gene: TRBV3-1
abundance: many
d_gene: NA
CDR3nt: TGTGCCAGCAGCCAAGATCAGGTCGGAAGGCAGTACACCTTC
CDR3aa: CASSQDQVGRQYTF

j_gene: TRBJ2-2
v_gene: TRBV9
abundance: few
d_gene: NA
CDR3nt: TGTGCCAGCAGCGTAGGCGGGATTGGGACCGGGGAGCTGTTTTTT
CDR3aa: CASSVGGIGTGELFF

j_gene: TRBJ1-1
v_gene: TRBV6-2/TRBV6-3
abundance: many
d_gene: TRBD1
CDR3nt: TGTGCCAGCAGGGGGGCCAGGGGGCAGAACACTGAAGCTTTCTTT
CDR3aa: CASRGARGQNTEAFF

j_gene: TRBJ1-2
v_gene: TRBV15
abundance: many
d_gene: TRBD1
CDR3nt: TGTGCCACCAGCAGAGATCGGGACAGGCCGGGCTACACCTTC
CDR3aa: CATSRDRDRPGYTF

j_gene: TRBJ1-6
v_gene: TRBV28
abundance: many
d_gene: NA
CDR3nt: TGTGCCAGCAAGGAGGGGGGGCTTGGGGCACCCCTCCACTTT
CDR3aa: CASKEGGLGAPLHF

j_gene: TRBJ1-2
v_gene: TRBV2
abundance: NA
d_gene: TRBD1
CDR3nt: TGTGCCAGCAGTTTATCCGGGACAGGGAACAGGAACTATGGCTACACCTTC
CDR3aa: CASSLSGTGNRNYGYTF

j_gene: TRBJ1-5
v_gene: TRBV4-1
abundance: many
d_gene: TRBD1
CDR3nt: TGCGCCAGCAGCATAACAGGGGGCAATCAGCCCCAGCATTTT
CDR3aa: CASSITGGNQPQHF

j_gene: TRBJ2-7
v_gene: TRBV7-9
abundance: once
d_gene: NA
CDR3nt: TGTGCCAGCAGCCCTGGGGGGGGCCGGGGATCCTACGAGCAGTACTTC
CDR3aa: CASSPGGGRGSYEQYF

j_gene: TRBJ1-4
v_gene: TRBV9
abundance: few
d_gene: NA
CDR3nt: TGTGCCAGCAGCGTAGCTGGGGATCGGGCTAATGAAAAACTGTTTTTT
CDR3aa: CASSVAGDRANEKLFF

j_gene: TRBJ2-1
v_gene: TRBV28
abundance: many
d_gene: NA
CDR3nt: TGTGCCATCTCTGCCGCTCCAGCGGACAATGAGCAGTTCTTC
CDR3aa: CAISAAPADNEQFF

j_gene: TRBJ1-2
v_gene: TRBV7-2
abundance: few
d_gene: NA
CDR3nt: TGTGCCAGCAGCTTAGTAGGAACGGCAGGGACTAACTATGGCTACACCTTC
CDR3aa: CASSLVGTAGTNYGYTF

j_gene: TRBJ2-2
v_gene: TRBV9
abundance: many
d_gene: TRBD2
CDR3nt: TGTGCCAGCAGCGTACAACTAGCGGGACCCGGGGAGCTGTTTTTT
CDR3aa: CASSVQLAGPGELFF

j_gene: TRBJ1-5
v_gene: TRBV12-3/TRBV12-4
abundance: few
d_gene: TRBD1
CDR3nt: TGTGCCAGCAGTCCGGGACAGGAGTCAGGTCAGCCCCAGCATTTT
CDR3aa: CASSPGQESGQPQHF

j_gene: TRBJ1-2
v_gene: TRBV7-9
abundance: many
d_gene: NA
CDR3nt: TGTGCCAGGGGACTGGAGACTAACTATGGCTACACCTTC
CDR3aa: CARGLETNYGYTF

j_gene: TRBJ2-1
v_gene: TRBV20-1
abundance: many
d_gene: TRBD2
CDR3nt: TGCAGTGCTAGGGGACTAGCGGGAGTTCAGGGCAATGAGCAGTTCTTC
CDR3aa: CSARGLAGVQGNEQFF

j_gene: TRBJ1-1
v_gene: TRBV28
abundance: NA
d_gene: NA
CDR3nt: TGTGCCAGCAGTTTTCAAGACATGAACACTGAAGCTTTCTTT
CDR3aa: CASSFQDMNTEAFF

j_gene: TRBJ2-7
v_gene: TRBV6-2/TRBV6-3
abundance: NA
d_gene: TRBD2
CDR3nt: TGTGCCAGCAGTTACTCGAGTGGCGGGAGCTACGAGCAGTACTTC
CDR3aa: CASSYSSGGSYEQYF

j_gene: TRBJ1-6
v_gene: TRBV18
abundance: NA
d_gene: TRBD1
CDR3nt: TGTGCCAGCTCAAGCAGACAGGGGGCCTATTCACCCCTCCACTTT
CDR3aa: CASSSRQGAYSPLHF